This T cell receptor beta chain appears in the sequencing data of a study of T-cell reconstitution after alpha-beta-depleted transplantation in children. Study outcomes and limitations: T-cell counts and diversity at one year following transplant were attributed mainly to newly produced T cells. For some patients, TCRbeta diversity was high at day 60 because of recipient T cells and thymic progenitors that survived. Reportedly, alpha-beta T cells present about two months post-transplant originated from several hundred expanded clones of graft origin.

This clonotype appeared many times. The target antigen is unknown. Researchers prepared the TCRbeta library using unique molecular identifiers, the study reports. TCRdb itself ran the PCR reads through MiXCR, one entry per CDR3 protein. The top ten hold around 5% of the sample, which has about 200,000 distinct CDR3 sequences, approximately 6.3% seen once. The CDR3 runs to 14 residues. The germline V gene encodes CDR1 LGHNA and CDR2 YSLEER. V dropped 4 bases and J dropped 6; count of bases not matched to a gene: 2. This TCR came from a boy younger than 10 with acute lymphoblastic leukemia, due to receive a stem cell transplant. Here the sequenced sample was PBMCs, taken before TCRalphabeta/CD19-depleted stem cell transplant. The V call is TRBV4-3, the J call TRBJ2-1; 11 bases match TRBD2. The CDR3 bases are TGCGCCAGCAGCCGCGGACTAGCGGGCAATGAGCAGTTCTTC. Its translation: CASSRGLAGNEQFF.